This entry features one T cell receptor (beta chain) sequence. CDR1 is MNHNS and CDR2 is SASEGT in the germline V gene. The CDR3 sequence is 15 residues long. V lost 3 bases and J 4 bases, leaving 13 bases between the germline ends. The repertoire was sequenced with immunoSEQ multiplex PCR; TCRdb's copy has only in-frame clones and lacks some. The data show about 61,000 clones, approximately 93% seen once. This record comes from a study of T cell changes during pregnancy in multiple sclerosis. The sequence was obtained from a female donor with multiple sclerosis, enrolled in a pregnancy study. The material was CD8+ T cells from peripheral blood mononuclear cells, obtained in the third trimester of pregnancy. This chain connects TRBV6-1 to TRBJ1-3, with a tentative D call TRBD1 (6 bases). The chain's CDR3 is CASSETWTAGNTIYF. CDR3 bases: TGTGCCAGCAGTGAGACTTGGACAGCCGGAAACACCATATATTTT.